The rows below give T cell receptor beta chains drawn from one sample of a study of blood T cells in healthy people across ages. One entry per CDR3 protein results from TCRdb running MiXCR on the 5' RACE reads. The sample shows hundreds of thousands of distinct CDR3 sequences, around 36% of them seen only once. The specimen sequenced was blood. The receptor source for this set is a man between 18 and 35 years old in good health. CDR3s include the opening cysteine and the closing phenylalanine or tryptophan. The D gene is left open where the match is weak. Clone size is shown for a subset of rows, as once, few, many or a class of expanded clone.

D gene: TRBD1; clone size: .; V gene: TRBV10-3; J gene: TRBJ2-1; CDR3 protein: CAISVRQGEDNEQFF; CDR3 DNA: TGTGCCATCAGTGTTAGACAGGGGGAGGACAATGAGCAGTTCTTC
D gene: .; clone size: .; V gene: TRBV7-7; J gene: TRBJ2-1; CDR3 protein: CASSLNTERYNEQFF; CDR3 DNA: TGTGCTAGCAGCTTAAATACAGAAAGATACAATGAGCAGTTCTTC
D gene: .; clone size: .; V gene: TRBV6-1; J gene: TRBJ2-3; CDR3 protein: CASSEGFSGPLHTDTQYF; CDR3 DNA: TGTGCCAGCAGTGAAGGCTTTTCGGGGCCCCTACACACAGATACGCAGTATTTT
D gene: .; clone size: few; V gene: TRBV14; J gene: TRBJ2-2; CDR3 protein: CASSQEVAGPTGELFF; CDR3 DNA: TGTGCCAGCAGCCAAGAAGTGGCAGGGCCCACCGGGGAGCTGTTTTTT
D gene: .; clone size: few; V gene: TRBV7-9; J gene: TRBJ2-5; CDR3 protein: CASSLLSSYLQETQYF; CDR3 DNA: TGTGCCAGCAGCTTACTCTCGAGTTATCTCCAAGAGACCCAGTACTTC
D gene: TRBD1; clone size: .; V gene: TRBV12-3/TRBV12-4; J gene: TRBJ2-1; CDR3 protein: CASSGQGKDNEQFF; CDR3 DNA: TGTGCCAGTTCCGGACAGGGAAAAGACAATGAGCAGTTCTTC
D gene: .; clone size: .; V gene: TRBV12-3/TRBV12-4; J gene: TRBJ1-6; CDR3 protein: CASRAASQNNSPLHF; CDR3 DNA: TGTGCCAGCAGGGCGGCCAGTCAAAATAATTCACCCCTCCACTTT
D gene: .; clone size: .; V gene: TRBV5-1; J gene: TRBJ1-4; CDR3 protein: CASSSSRGDEKLFF; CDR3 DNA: TGCGCCAGCAGCTCGAGCAGGGGTGATGAAAAACTGTTTTTT
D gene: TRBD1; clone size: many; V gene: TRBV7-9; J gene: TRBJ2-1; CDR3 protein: CASSSGTGEDNEQFF; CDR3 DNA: TGTGCCAGCAGCTCCGGGACAGGGGAGGACAATGAGCAGTTCTTC
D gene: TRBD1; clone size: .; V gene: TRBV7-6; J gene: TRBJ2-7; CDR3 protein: CASSLAPGQGVYEQYF; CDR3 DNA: TGTGCCAGCAGCTTGGCCCCGGGACAGGGGGTCTACGAGCAGTACTTC
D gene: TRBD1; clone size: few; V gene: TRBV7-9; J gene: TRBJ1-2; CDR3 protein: CASSHGGTDSRVNGYTF; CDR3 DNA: TGTGCCAGCAGTCATGGAGGGACAGACTCGCGGGTAAATGGCTACACCTTC
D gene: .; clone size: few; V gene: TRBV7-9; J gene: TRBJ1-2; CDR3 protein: CASSSSGYYGYTF; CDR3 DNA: TGTGCCAGCAGCTCTTCGGGCTACTATGGCTACACCTTC
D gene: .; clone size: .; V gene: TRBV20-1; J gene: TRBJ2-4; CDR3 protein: CSARGLGVLYNEQYF; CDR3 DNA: TGCAGTGCTAGGGGTCTGGGGGTGTTATACAATGAGCAGTACTTC
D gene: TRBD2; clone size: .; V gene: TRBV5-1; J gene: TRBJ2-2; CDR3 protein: CASSVGLAANTGELFF; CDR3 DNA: TGCGCCAGCAGCGTGGGACTAGCGGCGAACACCGGGGAGCTGTTTTTT
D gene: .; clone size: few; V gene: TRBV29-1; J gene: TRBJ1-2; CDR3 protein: CSVEEPMEGGYTF; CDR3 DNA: TGCAGCGTTGAGGAGCCCATGGAAGGGGGCTACACCTTC
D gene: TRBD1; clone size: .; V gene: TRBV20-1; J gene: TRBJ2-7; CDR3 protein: CSARDPGQGGYEQYF; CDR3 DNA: TGCAGTGCTAGAGATCCGGGACAGGGGGGCTACGAGCAGTACTTC
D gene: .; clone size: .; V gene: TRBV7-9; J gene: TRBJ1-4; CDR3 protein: CASRGPGEKLFF; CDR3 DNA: TGTGCCAGCAGGGGGCCGGGTGAAAAACTGTTTTTT
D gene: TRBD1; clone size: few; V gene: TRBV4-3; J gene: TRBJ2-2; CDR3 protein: CASSQTGTGELFF; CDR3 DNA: TGCGCCAGCAGCCAGACAGGGACAGGGGAGCTGTTTTTT
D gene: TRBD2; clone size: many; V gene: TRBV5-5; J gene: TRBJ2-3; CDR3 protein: CASSLRWEGDTQYF; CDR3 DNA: TGTGCCAGCAGCTTGAGGTGGGAGGGAGATACGCAGTATTTT
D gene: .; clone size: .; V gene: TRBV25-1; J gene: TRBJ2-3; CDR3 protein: CASSLSRGGDTDTQYF; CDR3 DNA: TGTGCCAGCAGCCTTAGCAGGGGGGGGGATACAGATACGCAGTATTTT
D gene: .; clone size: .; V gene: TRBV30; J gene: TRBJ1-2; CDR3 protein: CAWSVLGLYGYTF; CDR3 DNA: TGTGCCTGGAGTGTACTTGGGCTATATGGCTACACCTTC
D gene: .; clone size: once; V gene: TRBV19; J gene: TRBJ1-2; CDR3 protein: CASTSTVSNYGYTF; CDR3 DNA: TGTGCCAGTACCTCGACAGTTTCTAACTATGGCTACACCTTC
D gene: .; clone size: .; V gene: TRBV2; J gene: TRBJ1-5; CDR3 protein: CASRHTGSGNQPQHF; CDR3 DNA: TGTGCCAGCAGACACACAGGGTCGGGGAATCAGCCCCAGCATTTT
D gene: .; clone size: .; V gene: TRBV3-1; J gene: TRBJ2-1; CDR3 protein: CASRARGAEQFF; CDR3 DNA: TGTGCCAGCAGGGCGAGGGGGGCTGAGCAGTTCTTC
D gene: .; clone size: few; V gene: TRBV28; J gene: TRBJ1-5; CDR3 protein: CASKAGDKQPQHF; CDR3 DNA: TGTGCCAGCAAGGCAGGGGACAAACAGCCCCAGCATTTT
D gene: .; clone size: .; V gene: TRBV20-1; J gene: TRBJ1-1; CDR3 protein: CSARPGSGEAFF; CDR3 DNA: TGCAGTGCTAGACCGGGGAGTGGTGAAGCTTTCTTT
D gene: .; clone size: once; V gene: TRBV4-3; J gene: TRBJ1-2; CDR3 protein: CASSQGQGVGYGYIF; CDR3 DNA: TGCGCCAGCAGCCAAGGTCAGGGAGTAGGCTATGGCTACATCTTC
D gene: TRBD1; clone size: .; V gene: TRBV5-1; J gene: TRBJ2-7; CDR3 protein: CASSLADRGFPYEQYF; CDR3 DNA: TGCGCCAGCAGCTTGGCCGACAGGGGTTTTCCCTACGAGCAGTACTTC
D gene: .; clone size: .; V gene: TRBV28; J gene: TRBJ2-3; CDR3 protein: CASRGSDTQYF; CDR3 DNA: TGTGCCAGCAGGGGTTCGGATACGCAGTATTTT
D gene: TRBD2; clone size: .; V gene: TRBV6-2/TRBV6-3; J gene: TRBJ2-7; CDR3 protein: CASRRRGNPYEQYF; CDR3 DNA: TGTGCCAGCAGACGGCGGGGGAACCCCTACGAGCAGTACTTC
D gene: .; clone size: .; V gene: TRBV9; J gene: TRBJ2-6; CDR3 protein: CASSVGGISGANVLTF; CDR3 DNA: TGTGCCAGCAGCGTAGGTGGGATTTCTGGGGCCAACGTCCTGACTTTC
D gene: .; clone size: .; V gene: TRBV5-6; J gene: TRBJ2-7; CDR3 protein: CASSLPGRSSSYEQYF; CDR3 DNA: TGTGCCAGCAGCCTACCGGGACGCTCCAGCTCCTACGAGCAGTACTTC
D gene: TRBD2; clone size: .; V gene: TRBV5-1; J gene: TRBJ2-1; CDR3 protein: CASSQTSGAIYNEQFF; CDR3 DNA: TGCGCCAGCAGCCAAACTAGCGGGGCGATATACAATGAGCAGTTCTTC
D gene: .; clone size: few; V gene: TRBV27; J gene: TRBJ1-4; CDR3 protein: CASSPRLKGLLRARANEKLFF; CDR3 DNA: TGTGCCAGCAGTCCCCGACTCAAGGGCCTTCTACGGGCCCGGGCTAATGAAAAACTGTTTTTT
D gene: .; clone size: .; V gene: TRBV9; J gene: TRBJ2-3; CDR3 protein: CASSETPDTDTQYF; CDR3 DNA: TGTGCCAGCAGCGAGACCCCGGACACAGATACGCAGTATTTT
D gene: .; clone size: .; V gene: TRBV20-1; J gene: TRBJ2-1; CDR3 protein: CSADRTFEQFF; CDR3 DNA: TGCAGTGCTGATAGGACTTTTGAGCAGTTCTTC
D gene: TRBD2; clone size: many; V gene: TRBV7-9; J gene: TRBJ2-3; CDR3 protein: CASSLGLAGATSTDTQYF; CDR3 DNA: TGTGCCAGCAGCTTGGGACTAGCGGGGGCCACTAGCACAGATACGCAGTATTTT
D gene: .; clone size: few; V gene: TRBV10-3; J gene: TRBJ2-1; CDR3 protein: CAISEADREQFF; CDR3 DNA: TGTGCCATCAGTGAGGCGGACAGAGAGCAGTTCTTC
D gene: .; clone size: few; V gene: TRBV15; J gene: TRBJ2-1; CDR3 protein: CATSNQGGSYNEQFF; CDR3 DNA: TGTGCCACCAGCAATCAGGGGGGGTCCTACAATGAGCAGTTCTTC
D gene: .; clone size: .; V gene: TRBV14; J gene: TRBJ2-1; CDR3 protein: CAGSQDLNNEQFF; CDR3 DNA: TGTGCCGGCAGCCAGGACCTTAACAATGAGCAGTTCTTC
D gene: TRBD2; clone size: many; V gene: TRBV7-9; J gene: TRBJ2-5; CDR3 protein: CASSLASGGYEETQYF; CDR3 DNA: TGTGCCAGCAGCTTAGCGTCCGGGGGGTACGAAGAGACCCAGTACTTC
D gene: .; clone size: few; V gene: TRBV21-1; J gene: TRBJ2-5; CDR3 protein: CASSKVGRRQETQYF; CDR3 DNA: TGTGCCAGCAGCAAAGTGGGCAGGAGGCAAGAGACCCAGTACTTC
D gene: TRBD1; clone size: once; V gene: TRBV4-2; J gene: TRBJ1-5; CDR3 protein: CASSQGGQGVGNQPQHF; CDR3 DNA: TGTGCCAGCAGCCAAGGGGGGCAGGGGGTAGGCAATCAGCCCCAGCATTTT
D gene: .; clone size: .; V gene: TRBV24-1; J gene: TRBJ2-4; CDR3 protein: CATSDLGVQYF; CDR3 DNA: TGTGCCACCAGTGATTTGGGAGTTCAGTACTTC
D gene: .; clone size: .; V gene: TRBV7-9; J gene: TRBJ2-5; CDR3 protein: CASGPDGNEQYF; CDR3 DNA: TGTGCCAGTGGGCCGGACGGCAATGAGCAGTACTTC
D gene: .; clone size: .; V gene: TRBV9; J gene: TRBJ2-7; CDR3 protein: CASSVGTDKYEQYF; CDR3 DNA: TGTGCCAGCAGCGTAGGGACCGACAAATACGAGCAGTACTTC
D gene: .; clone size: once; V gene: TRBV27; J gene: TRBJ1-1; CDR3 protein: CASSLKGLGNTEAFF; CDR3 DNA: TGTGCCAGCAGTTTAAAGGGGCTAGGGAACACTGAAGCTTTCTTT
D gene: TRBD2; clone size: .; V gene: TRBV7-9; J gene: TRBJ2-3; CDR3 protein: CASSPGTSGGPSTDTQYF; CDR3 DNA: TGTGCCAGCAGCCCCGGGACTAGCGGGGGTCCTAGCACAGATACGCAGTATTTT
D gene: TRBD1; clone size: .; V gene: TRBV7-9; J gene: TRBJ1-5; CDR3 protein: CASSYTGVDQPQHF; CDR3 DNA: TGTGCCAGCAGCTATACAGGGGTAGATCAGCCCCAGCATTTT